These T cell receptor beta chains were read from a single sample in a study of blood T cell repertoires in COVID-19. Method: immunoSEQ multiplex PCR; TCRdb's copy keeps in-frame clones and lacks some. The data contain 71,000 or so clones, about four fifths of them seen just once; the ten biggest clones take up approximately 30%. Sequencing was performed on peripheral blood. Source of these receptors: a man between 65 and 79 years old with acute or convalescent COVID-19. CDR3s include the opening cysteine and the closing phenylalanine or tryptophan. A D gene is named only where the DNA matches it firmly. Expanded clones get a size class; other rows say once, few or many, or leave the size out.

size: once
D: -
J: TRBJ1-5
V: TRBV5-5
CDR3: CASSQAISNQPQHF
DNA: TGTGCCAGCAGTCAGGCTATTAGCAATCAGCCCCAGCATTTT

size: -
D: TRBD2
J: TRBJ2-2
V: TRBV11-3
CDR3: CASSLGEASGRSYTGELFF
DNA: TGTGCCAGCAGCTTAGGGGAGGCTAGCGGGAGATCTTACACCGGGGAGCTGTTTTTT

size: -
D: TRBD1
J: TRBJ1-5
V: TRBV6-5
CDR3: CASKNRGQPQHF
DNA: TGTGCCAGCAAAAACAGGGGGCAGCCCCAGCATTTT

size: -
D: -
J: TRBJ1-5
V: TRBV5-1
CDR3: CASSPRGQDNQPQHF
DNA: TGCGCCAGCAGCCCCCGCGGACAAGACAATCAGCCCCAGCATTTT

size: -
D: -
J: TRBJ2-1
V: TRBV9
CDR3: CASSVGVRMDNEQFF
DNA: TGTGCCAGCAGCGTAGGGGTGAGGATGGATAATGAGCAGTTCTTC

size: -
D: TRBD2
J: TRBJ2-5
V: TRBV28
CDR3: CASSLSSGQETQYF
DNA: TGTGCCAGCAGTTTATCTAGCGGCCAAGAGACCCAGTACTTC

size: -
D: TRBD2
J: TRBJ2-3
V: TRBV4-1
CDR3: CASSPSFTPGLAGTITDTQYF
DNA: TGCGCCAGCAGCCCGAGTTTTACTCCGGGACTAGCGGGAACGATCACAGATACGCAGTATTTT

size: -
D: TRBD2
J: TRBJ2-2
V: TRBV6-5
CDR3: CASRTGLEDGELFF
DNA: TGTGCCAGCAGAACGGGACTAGAAGACGGGGAGCTGTTTTTT

size: -
D: -
J: TRBJ2-1
V: TRBV30
CDR3: CAWSVSGVYLNEQFF
DNA: TGTGCCTGGAGTGTTTCAGGGGTATATCTTAATGAGCAGTTCTTC

size: -
D: -
J: TRBJ2-5
V: TRBV5-1
CDR3: CASTLGAAGRETQYF
DNA: TGCGCCAGCACCTTGGGGGCAGCGGGCCGTGAGACCCAGTACTTC

size: -
D: TRBD1
J: TRBJ2-7
V: TRBV3-1/TRBV3-2
CDR3: CASSQDRDSRLNF
DNA: TGTGCCAGCAGCCAAGATAGGGACAGCCGATTAAACTTC

size: -
D: TRBD1
J: TRBJ1-2
V: TRBV5-6
CDR3: CASSLRTGNGYTF
DNA: TGTGCCAGCAGCTTACGGACAGGGAATGGCTACACCTTC

size: -
D: -
J: TRBJ1-1
V: TRBV27
CDR3: CASSLSINPYRTGNTEAFF
DNA: TGTGCCAGCAGTTTATCCATTAATCCTTACAGGACCGGGAACACTGAAGCTTTCTTT

size: -
D: TRBD2
J: TRBJ2-1
V: TRBV15
CDR3: CATSRGGLAVNEQFF
DNA: TGTGCCACCAGCAGAGGAGGACTAGCGGTCAATGAGCAGTTCTTC

size: -
D: -
J: TRBJ1-2
V: TRBV29-1
CDR3: CSVERGQGYGYTF
DNA: TGCAGCGTTGAAAGGGGACAAGGCTATGGCTACACCTTC

size: once
D: TRBD2
J: TRBJ2-1
V: TRBV9
CDR3: CASTLSGSVYNEQFF
DNA: TGTGCCAGCACCCTAAGCGGGAGTGTCTACAATGAGCAGTTCTTC

size: -
D: TRBD1
J: TRBJ1-6
V: TRBV19
CDR3: CASSTRQWTGGPSPLHF
DNA: TGTGCCAGTAGTACCCGCCAGTGGACAGGGGGCCCATCACCCCTCCACTTT

size: -
D: TRBD1
J: TRBJ1-5
V: TRBV10-3
CDR3: CAIKGQDSNQPQHF
DNA: TGTGCCATCAAGGGACAGGATAGCAATCAGCCCCAGCATTTT

size: -
D: -
J: TRBJ1-2
V: TRBV28
CDR3: CASSLGGGNYGYTF
DNA: TGTGCCAGCAGTTTAGGGGGGGGAAACTATGGCTACACCTTC

size: few
D: -
J: TRBJ1-2
V: TRBV5-4
CDR3: CASSLTDKTYGYTF
DNA: TGTGCCAGCAGCCTAACCGATAAGACATATGGCTACACCTTC

size: -
D: TRBD1
J: TRBJ1-4
V: TRBV9
CDR3: CASSVGVGQGTRREKLFF
DNA: TGTGCCAGCAGCGTAGGTGTCGGACAGGGGACCCGTCGTGAAAAACTGTTTTTT

size: few
D: -
J: TRBJ1-5
V: TRBV5-1
CDR3: CASSLGQNQPQHF
DNA: TGCGCCAGCAGCTTGGGCCAGAATCAGCCCCAGCATTTT

size: -
D: -
J: TRBJ2-1
V: TRBV7-2
CDR3: CASSLARDYNEQFF
DNA: TGTGCCAGCAGCTTAGCGCGCGACTACAATGAGCAGTTCTTC

size: few
D: -
J: TRBJ1-5
V: TRBV11-3
CDR3: CASSLDEGYQPQHF
DNA: TGTGCCAGCAGCTTAGATGAGGGTTACCAGCCCCAGCATTTT

size: -
D: -
J: TRBJ2-7
V: TRBV27
CDR3: CASSRQTSRGLEQYF
DNA: TGTGCCAGCAGTCGCCAAACCTCAAGGGGTCTCGAGCAGTACTTC

size: -
D: -
J: TRBJ1-2
V: TRBV4-3
CDR3: CASSQDSGFYGYTF
DNA: TGCGCCAGCAGCCAAGATTCCGGGTTCTATGGCTACACCTTC

size: -
D: -
J: TRBJ1-1
V: TRBV5-4
CDR3: CASSASLPMNTEAFF
DNA: TGTGCCAGCAGCGCCTCGCTACCGATGAACACTGAAGCTTTCTTT